This is a list of T cell receptor beta chains from one sample in a study of control samples from healthy donors and cancer patients. Assay used: immunoSEQ multiplex PCR; TCRdb lists only in-frame clones, some missing. Among about 130,000 clones listed, about nine tenths were seen once. The sequencing input was blood. These receptors all stem from a man aged 18-30 years in good health. The CDR3 runs from the conserved cysteine through the conserved F or W. D genes are given only for firm matches. Only some rows state a clone size, as once, few, many or a class for expanded clones.

V	J	size	D	CDR3	DNA
TRBV15	TRBJ2-5	NA	NA	CATSRDPGSQETQYF	TGTGCCACCAGCAGAGATCCTGGATCTCAAGAGACCCAGTACTTC
TRBV4-1	TRBJ2-3	NA	TRBD2	CASSPLAGTTDTQYF	TGCGCCAGCAGCCCCTTAGCGGGTACGACTGATACGCAGTATTTT
TRBV11-3	TRBJ2-1	NA	TRBD1	CASSGRQGSEQFF	TGTGCCAGCAGCGGGCGACAGGGAAGTGAGCAGTTCTTC
TRBV6-1	TRBJ1-2	NA	NA	CASSERGDYGYTF	TGTGCCAGCAGTGAGCGTGGGGACTATGGCTACACCTTC
TRBV7-2	TRBJ1-2	NA	TRBD1	CASSQGGAFGNNYGYTF	TGTGCCAGCAGCCAGGGGGGGGCTTTTGGGAATAACTATGGCTACACCTTC
TRBV6-5	TRBJ1-6	NA	NA	CASSYDRKGSPLHF	TGTGCCAGCAGTTATGACAGGAAGGGATCACCCCTCCACTTT
TRBV11-2	TRBJ2-1	NA	TRBD2	CASSLDIAGGEQFF	TGTGCCAGCAGCTTAGATATAGCGGGGGGTGAGCAGTTCTTC
TRBV11-3	TRBJ2-3	NA	NA	CASSPRTGTSTDTQYF	TGTGCCAGCAGCCCAAGGACGGGAACCAGCACAGATACGCAGTATTTT
TRBV28	TRBJ2-1	NA	TRBD1	CASLTPGGRGNEQFF	TGTGCCAGCCTAACACCAGGGGGCCGAGGCAATGAGCAGTTCTTC
TRBV19	TRBJ2-5	once	TRBD1	CASSLVGDSYQETQYF	TGTGCCAGTAGTCTAGTGGGGGACAGCTACCAAGAGACCCAGTACTTC
TRBV5-1	TRBJ1-4	NA	NA	CASSGGGEKLFF	TGCGCCAGCAGCGGGGGCGGTGAAAAACTGTTTTTT
TRBV3-1/TRBV3-2	TRBJ1-1	NA	NA	CASSPVWNTEAFF	TGTGCCAGCAGCCCAGTTTGGAACACTGAAGCTTTCTTT
TRBV12-3/TRBV12-4	TRBJ1-2	few	NA	CASSVGYGYTF	TGTGCCAGCAGCGTGGGGTACGGCTACACCTTC
TRBV5-6	TRBJ2-7	few	TRBD1	CASSPGWDSTYEQYF	TGTGCCAGCAGCCCCGGGTGGGACAGTACCTACGAGCAGTACTTC
TRBV10-3	TRBJ2-3	NA	TRBD1	CAMSPGTGADTQYF	TGTGCCATGAGTCCCGGGACAGGGGCAGATACGCAGTATTTT
TRBV1	TRBJ1-5	once	NA	CTSSQAPDLQGPNQPQHF	TGCACCAGCAGCCAAGCCCCTGACTTGCAGGGCCCCAATCAGCCCCAGCATTTT
TRBV11-3	TRBJ2-2	NA	TRBD1	CASSPRQGSGELFF	TGTGCCAGCAGCCCGAGACAGGGATCCGGGGAGCTGTTTTTT